The 30 T cell receptor beta chains in this list originate from one sample, sequenced in a study of CD8 T cells in Susac syndrome. A quantity of about 0.5 to 1 ug RNA underwent reverse transcription using random hexamers. TCRdb re-analysed the immunoSEQ multiplex PCR reads in MiXCR, keeping a single row per CDR3 protein. The data contain 150,000 to 200,000 distinct CDR3 sequences, just under 95% of them singletons. The sample consisted of CD8+ T cells from PBMCs. These receptors originate from a human donor with Susac syndrome.

The chain combines TRBV2 with TRBJ2-1; TRBD2 matches 9 bases. CDR1 and CDR2 (germline): SNHLY, FYNNEI. CDR3 size: 13 residues. Germline trimming cut 6 bases from V and 8 bases from J; bases unmatched to any gene: 5. The CDR3 loop is CASRREGLDEQFF. The CDR3 coding sequence is TGTGCCAGCAGGCGGGAGGGCCTCGATGAGCAGTTCTTC. The full variable domain, rest sourced from reference TRBV2 and TRBJ2-1, is EPEVTQTPSHQVTQMGQEVILRCVPISNHLYFYWYRQILGQKVEFLVSFYNNEISEKSEIFDDQFSVERPDGSNFTLKIRSTKLEDSAMYFCASRREGLDEQFFGPGTRLTVL.

The sample holds one count of this clonotype. The rearrangement uses TRBV3-1 and TRBJ1-5; TRBD1 might be the D (5 bases). Per the germline V gene, CDR1 is LGHDT and CDR2 is YNNKEL (reference sequence). The CDR3 loop spans 19 amino acids. The V end lost 0 bases, the J end lost 6 bases, and 24 bases lay between the germline ends. The DNA for the CDR3 is TGTGCCAGCAGCCAAGACACGAGGCAATTCAGGGACCCGGGTCAGCCCCAGCATTTT. This translates into CASSQDTRQFRDPGQPQHF.

The gene calls are TRBV27 and TRBJ2-7; unclear D gene. Germline CDR1 is MNHEY and CDR2 is SMNVEV (reference sequence). This CDR3 has 12 amino acids. Deletions cut 1 base from V and 3 bases from J, with 4 bases between. The CDR3 region is CASSLLGYEQYF. In DNA form, the CDR3 reads TGTGCCAGCAGTTTATTGGGCTACGAGCAGTACTTC.

The J gene is TRBJ1-2, the V gene TRBV29-1; D gene ambiguous. Germline loops: CDR1 SQVTM, CDR2 ANQGSEA. The CDR3 extends over 14 amino acids. V lost 3 bases and J 8 bases, leaving 19 bases between the germline ends. CDR3 amino acids: CSVDEGEGFRGYTF. For the CDR3, the DNA is TGCAGCGTTGATGAAGGAGAGGGATTTAGGGGCTACACCTTC.

This CDR3 is CASSWGTSYEQYF. The CDR3 coding sequence is TGTGCCAGCAGCTGGGGGACTTCCTACGAGCAGTACTTC. The chain couples TRBV5-4 to TRBJ2-7; tentative D call: TRBD2 (6 bases). Per the germline V gene, CDR1 is SGHNT and CDR2 is YYREEE (reference sequence). Trimming took 3 bases from V and 1 from J, leaving 8 bases between them. CDR3 length equals 13 residues.

J is TRBJ2-7 and V is TRBV20-1, with 7 bases matching TRBD1. Trimming took 2 bases from V and 4 from J; bases not matched to a gene: 14. Germline CDR1 reads DFQATT; CDR2 reads SNEGSKA (reference sequence). This CDR3 is built from 16 residues. The CDR3 DNA follows: TGCAGTGCTAGACCGAGAGACCGGGGACAGACTTACGAGCAGTACTTC. This encodes CSARPRDRGQTYEQYF.

This clonotype was counted a few times. This CDR3 is CASSLRRQETQYF. The CDR3 DNA follows: TGTGCCAGCAGTTTAAGGAGACAAGAGACCCAGTACTTC. The chain links TRBV27 to TRBJ2-5; no definite D call. The CDR3 runs 13 residues. Trimming cost V 2 bases and J 2 bases, with 6 bases left between them. Germline assignment: CDR1 MNHEY and CDR2 SMNVEV (reference sequence).

This clonotype was observed once. V is TRBV29-1 and J is TRBJ2-1; no clear D. V shed 4 bases and J shed 0 bases, with 10 bases lying between them. Germline V gene sequence: CDR1 SQVTM, CDR2 ANQGSEA. The length of the CDR3 is 14 residues. The CDR3 reads CSVVRQSSYNEQFF. CDR3 in DNA: TGCAGCGTTGTTAGGCAAAGCTCCTACAATGAGCAGTTCTTC.

The chain combines TRBV7-8 with TRBJ2-3; TRBD2 agrees at 11 bases. The CDR3 is 18 residues long. CDR1 is SGHVS, CDR2 FQNEAQ, per germline. The ends lost 7 bases at V and 3 bases at J; junction bases unmatched: 15. This chain's CDR3 is CASTGTSGTGVVTDTQYF. In nucleotides, the CDR3 is TGTGCCAGCACCGGGACTAGCGGTACAGGGGTGGTTACAGATACGCAGTATTTT.

The chain combines TRBV9 with TRBJ1-5; D is ambiguous. Germline CDR1 reads SGDLS; CDR2 reads YYNGEE. Trimming cost V 2 bases and J 2 bases, with 5 bases left between them. The CDR3 has 13 residues. CDR3 region: CASSVDGNQPQHF. CDR3 DNA sequence: TGTGCCAGCAGCGTCGATGGCAATCAGCCCCAGCATTTT.

The chain combines TRBV27 with TRBJ2-7; TRBD1 aligns across 7 bases. J was trimmed by 6 bases and V by 6 bases; bases with no gene match: 8. The germline V gene has CDR1 MNHEY and CDR2 SMNVEV (reference sequence). The CDR3 runs to 13 residues. The CDR3 region has the DNA TGTGCCAGCAGACTAAACAGGGGTGGCGAGCAGTACTTC. Its translation: CASRLNRGGEQYF.

V gene TRBV5-1 combines with J gene TRBJ1-2; D is ambiguous. Between the trimmed V and J ends, which lost 4 bases and 8 bases, there was a span of 18 bases. Germline V gene data show CDR1 as SGHRS and CDR2 as YFSETQ. This CDR3 contains 14 residues. CDR3: CASSEGRSEEGYTF. DNA for the CDR3: TGCGCCAGCAGCGAGGGTAGGAGTGAAGAGGGCTACACCTTC.

The table lists this clonotype with a count of one. V usage is TRBV28 and J usage is TRBJ1-5, with TRBD1 identical over 8 bases. Germline V gives CDR1 MDHEN, CDR2 SYDVKM. V trimming: 4 bases; J trimming: 6 bases; junction bases outside the gene matches: 11. This CDR3 region has 16 residues. The CDR3 bases are TGTGCCAGCAGTTCCAGGGGGACAGGCCAAGGTCAGCCCCAGCATTTT. It yields the protein CASSSRGTGQGQPQHF.

This chain connects TRBV12-3 or TRBV12-4 to TRBJ1-1; D is undetermined. Deletions cut 6 bases from V and 2 bases from J, with 10 bases between. This CDR3 region has 13 residues. The CDR3 DNA reads TGTGCCAGCAGAAGAGGTGGTAACACTGAAGCTTTCTTT. It encodes CASRRGGNTEAFF.

This clonotype was seen once. The CDR3, as DNA: TGCGCCAGCAGCCTTAGCGCCTCACCCGCGGACGAGCAGTACTTC. It encodes CASSLSASPADEQYF. V usage is TRBV5-1 and J usage is TRBJ2-7; D is possibly TRBD2 (5 bases). The ends were cut back, 4 bases at V and 5 bases at J, with 19 bases in the middle. Per the germline V gene, CDR1 is SGHRS and CDR2 is YFSETQ. The CDR3 spans 15 residues.

The chain joins TRBV13 to TRBJ1-3; D perhaps matches TRBD1 (5 bases). The CDR3 is 13 residues long. Germline CDR1 reads PRHDT; CDR2 reads FYEKMQ (reference sequence). V was trimmed by 5 bases and J by 4 bases, leaving 9 bases between them. CDR3 loop: CASSQGAGNTIYF. The CDR3 DNA reads TGTGCCAGCAGCCAAGGGGCAGGAAACACCATATATTTT.

The chain employs TRBV23-1 and TRBJ1-5, with D possibly TRBD1 on 5 matching bases. TRBV23-1 is an ORF; its function is uncertain. This CDR3 has 16 residues. V lost 3 bases, J lost 0 bases, and 12 bases lay in between. The CDR3 DNA follows: TGCGCCAGCAGTCAGGTTACAGGTAATAGCAATCAGCCCCAGCATTTT. Translated, it gives CASSQVTGNSNQPQHF.

The chain uses TRBV19 and TRBJ2-2; no clear D. Germline assignment: CDR1 LNHDA and CDR2 SQIVND (reference sequence). CDR3 length: 15 amino acids. V lost 1 base and J lost 5, with 11 bases in between. In DNA, the CDR3 is TGTGCCAGTAGTATAGCCTTAGAATGGACCGGGGAGCTGTTTTTT. Translated: CASSIALEWTGELFF.

This clonotype was found once. The genes are TRBV7-3 and TRBJ2-2; either TRBD1 or TRBD2 may fit D (6 bases each). Germline CDR1 and CDR2: SGHTA and FQGTGA. The CDR3 has 16 amino acids. V was clipped by 5 bases and J by 1 base, with 14 bases between them. The CDR3 sequence is CASSPGGGLNTGELFF. CDR3 nucleotides: TGTGCCAGCAGCCCCGGTGGGGGGCTGAACACCGGGGAGCTGTTTTTT.

The chain employs TRBV19 and TRBJ2-1; D not certain. CDR1 LNHDA and CDR2 SQIVND come from the germline V gene (reference sequence). The CDR3 is made up of 11 amino acids. V lost 4 bases and J lost 5, with 3 bases in between. The CDR3 DNA follows: TGTGCCAGTAGTAGACACAATGAGCAGTTCTTC. Translating it yields CASSRHNEQFF.

The chain employs TRBV6-5 and TRBJ2-5; D unresolved. The germline gives CDR1 MNHEY, CDR2 SVGAGI. This CDR3 has 18 residues. Trimming took 4 bases from V and 3 from J, leaving 24 bases between them. CDR3 coding DNA: TGTGCCAGCAGTTTCTATCACAACCCGGGCCTCGGAGAAGAGACCCAGTACTTC. Translation gives CASSFYHNPGLGEETQYF.

The rearrangement links TRBV30 to TRBJ2-3; 9 nucleotides line up with TRBD1. The germline V gene has CDR1 GTSNPN and CDR2 SVGIG (reference sequence). The junction had 13 bases not matched to a gene; V was cut back by 2 bases and J by 4 bases. CDR3 length equals 17 residues. CDR3 loop: CAWSLGDREEIADTQYF. In DNA form, the CDR3 reads TGTGCCTGGAGTCTAGGGGACAGGGAAGAGATCGCAGATACGCAGTATTTT.

The chain links TRBV11-3 to TRBJ1-2; TRBD1 might be the D (6 bases). The CDR3 has 18 amino acids. V was clipped by 0 bases and J by 0 bases, with 17 bases between them. Germline V CDR1 and CDR2: SGHNT, YENEEA. Here the CDR3 reads CASSLDPGRTVPNYGYTF. CDR3 nucleotides: TGTGCCAGCAGCTTAGATCCGGGAAGGACAGTTCCTAACTATGGCTACACCTTC. Drawing the rest from reference TRBV11-3 and TRBJ1-2, the complete variable domain is EAGVVQSPRYKIIEKKQPVAFWCNPISGHNTLYWYLQNLGQGPELLIRYENEEAVDDSQLPKDRFSAERLKGVDSTLKIQPAELGDSAVYLCASSLDPGRTVPNYGYTFGSGTRLTVV.

This sequence joins TRBV29-1 and TRBJ2-7; 10 nucleotides match TRBD2. The CDR3 is 14 residues long. Germline CDR1 and CDR2: SQVTM and ANQGSEA. V lost 6 bases, J lost 0 bases, and 5 bases stayed unmatched. CDR3 region: CSVVTSGTSYEQYF. CDR3 nucleotide sequence: TGCAGCGTCGTAACTAGCGGGACCTCCTACGAGCAGTACTTC.

This clonotype is a singleton in its sample. The genes are TRBV12-3 or TRBV12-4 and TRBJ2-1; D gene uncertain. This CDR3 is 14 amino acids long. V was clipped by 5 bases and J by 5 bases, with 13 bases between them. The DNA of the CDR3 is TGTGCCAGCAGTGCAAAACGGAGCCACAATGAGCAGTTCTTC. Protein sequence: CASSAKRSHNEQFF.

The gene calls are TRBV19 and TRBJ1-1; D uncertain. The CDR3 is made up of 12 amino acids. CDR1 is LNHDA and CDR2 is SQIVND in the germline V gene (reference sequence). The V end lost 7 bases, the J end lost 1 base, and 7 bases lay between the germline ends. The CDR3 region is CASILENTEAFF. CDR3 nucleotides: TGTGCCAGTATCCTAGAGAACACTGAAGCTTTCTTT.

This clonotype was recorded only once. The V and J genes are TRBV9 and TRBJ1-1, with no clear D. V was pared by 0 bases and J by 4 bases, with 7 bases between. The CDR3 loop spans 13 amino acids. Germline CDR1 reads SGDLS; CDR2 reads YYNGEE. The CDR3 bases are TGTGCCAGCAGCGTAGGAGGTACCACTGAAGCTTTCTTT. This gives the protein CASSVGGTTEAFF.

V usage is TRBV7-9 and J usage is TRBJ2-6, with a possible D match to TRBD2 (5 bases). CDR3 length: 18 amino acids. The germline V gene has CDR1 SEHNR and CDR2 FQNEAQ (reference sequence). Trimming removed 1 base at V and 0 bases at J, with 13 bases between. The CDR3 coding sequence is TGTGCCAGCAGCTTAGAATCGAGGGCCGGCTCTGGGGCCAACGTCCTGACTTTC. Its translation is CASSLESRAGSGANVLTF.

This chain links TRBV28 with TRBJ1-2; D remains ambiguous. The CDR3 is 11 amino acids. In germline, CDR1 is MDHEN, CDR2 SYDVKM. V lost 3 bases, J lost 8 bases, and 7 bases lay in between. The DNA for the CDR3 is TGTGCCAGCAGTTTTCTGCAAGGCTACACCTTC. This sequence encodes CASSFLQGYTF.

A single count supports this clonotype. The V and J genes are TRBV9 and TRBJ2-5, with TRBD2 identical over 9 bases. The CDR3 contains 16 residues. Germline CDR1 is SGDLS and CDR2 is YYNGEE. Trimming at V came to 0 bases and at J to 0 bases, leaving 3 bases not matched to a gene. The CDR3 loop is CASSVDVAGDQETQYF. As DNA, the CDR3 is TGTGCCAGCAGCGTAGATGTAGCGGGAGACCAAGAGACCCAGTACTTC.